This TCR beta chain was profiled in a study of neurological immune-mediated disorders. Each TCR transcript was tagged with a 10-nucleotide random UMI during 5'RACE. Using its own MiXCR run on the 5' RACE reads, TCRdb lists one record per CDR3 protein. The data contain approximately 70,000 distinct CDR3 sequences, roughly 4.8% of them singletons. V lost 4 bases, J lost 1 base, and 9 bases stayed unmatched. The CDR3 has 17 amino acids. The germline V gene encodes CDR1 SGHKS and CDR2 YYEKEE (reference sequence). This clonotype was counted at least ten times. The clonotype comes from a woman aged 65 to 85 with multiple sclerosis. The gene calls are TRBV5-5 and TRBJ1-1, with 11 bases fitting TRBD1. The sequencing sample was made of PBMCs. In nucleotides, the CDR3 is TGTGCCAGCAGCACGGGACAGGGGGTTAAGGGGAACACTGAAGCTTTCTTT. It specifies CASSTGQGVKGNTEAFF.